The 2 T cell receptor beta chains listed next were all sequenced from one sample in a study of read filtering for tumor transcriptome and immune sequencing. From approximately 400 ng of RNA, a library with molecular barcoded alpha/delta and beta/gamma adaptors was made. TCRdb reprocessed the reads with MiXCR, giving one entry per CDR3 protein. The table lists about 62,000 distinct CDR3 sequences, roughly a fifth of them singletons. The sequencing sample was made of a population of CD138-negative cells sorted from bone marrow. The receptors here all came from a donor aged 40 or over with multiple myeloma.

The chain carries TRBV29-1 and TRBJ2-1; TRBD2 matches 10 bases. Trimming cost V 5 bases and J 3 bases; bases outside gene matches: 4. In germline, CDR1 is SQVTM, CDR2 ANQGSEA. The CDR3 runs to 14 residues. The CDR3 bases are TGCAGCGTTTTTAGCGGGGGGTACTACAATGAGCAGTTCTTC. This gives the protein CSVFSGGYYNEQFF.

A remark on this clonotype: A much larger clone lies a single base off, so this may be a read error. The chain links TRBV29-1 to TRBJ1-2; D unresolved. The CDR3 runs 10 residues. Germline V gene data show CDR1 as SQVTM and CDR2 as ANQGSEA. The CDR3 reads CSVYLDGYIF. CDR3 sequence (DNA): TGCAGCGTTTATCTGGATGGCTACATCTTC. Combining the CDR3 with reference TRBV29-1 and TRBJ1-2 gives the whole variable domain SAVISQKPSRDICQRGTSLTIQCQVDSQVTMMFWYRQQPGQSLTLIATANQGSEATYESGFVIDKFPISRPNLTFSTLTVSNMSPEDSSIYLCSVYLDGYIFGSGTRLTVV.